This passage covers 5 T cell receptor beta chains from one sample sequenced in a study of CD8 T cells in Susac syndrome. RNA totalling roughly 0.45 to 1 ug underwent reverse transcription with random hexamers. TCRdb reprocessed the immunoSEQ multiplex PCR reads with MiXCR, giving one entry per CDR3 protein. Among 150,000 to 200,000 distinct CDR3 sequences listed, nearly 95% were seen once. Sequencing was carried out using CD4+ T cells from PBMCs. All receptors come from a human donor with multiple sclerosis.

This rearrangement joins TRBV7-8 to TRBJ2-7, with TRBD1 matching 7 bases. J lost 0 bases, V lost 7 bases, and 6 bases had no gene match. This CDR3 spans 14 amino acids. Germline CDR1 is SGHVS and CDR2 is FQNEAQ. CDR3 sequence: CASNFDRVSYEQYF. The CDR3 DNA reads TGTGCCAGCAACTTTGACAGGGTCTCCTACGAGCAGTACTTC.

Comments on this clonotype: Its ends do not fully match the called genes, so a read error is possible. The chain is built from TRBV18 and TRBJ2-4, with D uncertain. This CDR3 has 14 residues. Per the germline V gene, CDR1 is KGHSH and CDR2 is LQKENI. The CDR3 nucleotides are TGTGCCAGCTCACCTCCCGGAGCCAGAAACATTCAGTACTTC. Translated: CASSPPGARNIQYF.

The V call is TRBV20-1, the J call TRBJ2-3; 9 bases agree with TRBD1. Germline V CDR1 and CDR2: DFQATT, SNEGSKA (reference sequence). Losses at the gene ends were 5 bases for V and 3 bases for J; bases not matched to a gene: 6. The CDR3 loop spans 14 amino acids. As DNA, the CDR3 is TGCAGTGCTCACCGGGACAGGGTTACAGATACGCAGTATTTT. Translating gives CSAHRDRVTDTQYF.

This chain uses TRBV30 with TRBJ1-2, with no clear D. With 7 bases removed from V and 5 bases from J, the gap between germline ends came to 11 bases. Germline CDR1 GTSNPN, CDR2 SVGIG (reference sequence). The CDR3 is made up of 11 amino acids. CDR3 sequence: CASSGSYGYTF. CDR3 nucleotides: TGTGCCTCCTCCGGCTCTTATGGCTACACCTTC.

The chain links TRBV20-1 to TRBJ1-1; D is perhaps TRBD1 (6 bases). The CDR3 length is 14 residues. The germline gives CDR1 DFQATT, CDR2 SNEGSKA (reference sequence). Trimming left V 3 bases short and J 0 bases short, with 11 bases between. CDR3 sequence (DNA): TGCAGTGCTAGGAAGACAGGAATGAACACTGAAGCTTTCTTT. Translating it yields CSARKTGMNTEAFF.